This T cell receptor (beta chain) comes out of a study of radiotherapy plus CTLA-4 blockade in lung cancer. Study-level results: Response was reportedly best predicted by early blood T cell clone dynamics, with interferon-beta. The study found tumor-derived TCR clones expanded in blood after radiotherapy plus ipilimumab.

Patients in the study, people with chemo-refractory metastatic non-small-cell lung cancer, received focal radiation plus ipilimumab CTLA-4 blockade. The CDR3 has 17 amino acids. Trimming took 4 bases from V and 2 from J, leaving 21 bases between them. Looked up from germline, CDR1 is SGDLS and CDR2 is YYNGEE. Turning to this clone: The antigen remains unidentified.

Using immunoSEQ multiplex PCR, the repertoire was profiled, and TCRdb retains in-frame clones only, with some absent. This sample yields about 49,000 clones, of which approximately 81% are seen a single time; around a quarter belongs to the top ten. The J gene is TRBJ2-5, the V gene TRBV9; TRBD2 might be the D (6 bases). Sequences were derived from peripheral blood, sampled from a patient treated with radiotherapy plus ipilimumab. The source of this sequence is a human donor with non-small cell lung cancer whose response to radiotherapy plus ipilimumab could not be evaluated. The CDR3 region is CASSSPGGGARQETQYF. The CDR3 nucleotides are TGTGCCAGCAGCTCACCTGGAGGAGGGGCCAGGCAAGAGACCCAGTACTTC.